Each of the 18 T cell receptor beta chains below was sequenced from the same sample in a study of Ad26.COV2.S vaccination and SARS-CoV-2 variants. The treatment is: roughly 20 received Ad26.COV2.S at low or high dose, single or two shots; several received placebo; per-sample allocation not given. Collection of samples fell on day 63 after the first vaccine or placebo injection. TCRdb's copy holds only in-frame clones and misses some; the assay was immunoSEQ multiplex PCR. The table records more than 300,000 clones, 85% of them present only once. This specimen was peripheral blood, taken in a trial of Ad26.COV2.S vaccine versus placebo. The origin of the receptors is a person between 18 and 65 years old who received the Ad26.COV2.S COVID-19 vaccine or a placebo.

V and J are TRBV7-9 and TRBJ2-6; D is possibly TRBD2 (6 bases). Germline CDR1 reads SEHNR; CDR2 reads FQNEAQ (reference sequence). Trimming took off 2 bases at V and 2 bases at J, with 10 bases between the two ends. The CDR3 is made up of 16 amino acids. The CDR3 region has the DNA TGTGCCAGCAGCTTAAGTGGGGGGACTGGGGCCAACGTCCTGACTTTC. Protein: CASSLSGGTGANVLTF.

This clone was found a few times. The chain uses TRBV11-2 and TRBJ2-2; no reliable D call. Germline V gene data show CDR1 as SGHAT and CDR2 as FQNNGV. The CDR3 spans 17 residues. V gave up 4 bases and J gave up 7 bases, with 22 bases separating them. CDR3 region: CASSSSANFRQIGELFF. In DNA form, the CDR3 reads TGTGCCAGCAGCTCGTCTGCAAACTTCAGGCAGATCGGGGAGCTGTTTTTT.

The chain recombines TRBV13 with TRBJ2-1; 9 bases are shared with TRBD2. There are 14 residues in the CDR3. Per germline, CDR1 PRHDT and CDR2 FYEKMQ (reference sequence). Trimming took 5 bases from V and 4 from J; bases not matched to a gene: 3. In DNA form, the CDR3 reads TGTGCCAGCAGCCTAGCGGGGACATACAATGAGCAGTTCTTC. Residues: CASSLAGTYNEQFF.

V gene TRBV10-1 combines with J gene TRBJ2-2; D unclear. Germline V gene sequence: CDR1 WNHNN, CDR2 SYGVQD (reference sequence). V gave up 8 bases and J gave up 4 bases, with 14 bases separating them. The CDR3 runs to 14 residues. The CDR3 spells CASGRGSATGELFF. CDR3 nucleotide sequence: TGCGCCAGCGGCCGAGGTTCGGCCACCGGGGAGCTGTTTTTT.

In this sample, this clone turned up a few times. The genes are TRBV5-4 and TRBJ2-1, with 8 bases that match TRBD2. Germline values: CDR1 SGHNT, CDR2 YYREEE (reference sequence). CDR3 size: 14 residues. The ends lost 0 bases at V and 10 bases at J; junction bases unmatched: 6. CDR3 protein: CASSLGTSSSEQFF. Here the CDR3 DNA reads TGTGCCAGCAGCTTGGGGACTAGCTCGTCAGAGCAGTTCTTC.

The CDR3 reads CASSLKGTDTQYF. The CDR3 bases are TGTGCCAGCAGCCTTAAGGGGACAGATACGCAGTATTTT. The chain uses TRBV7-9 and TRBJ2-3; a weak D match, TRBD1 (5 bases). The CDR3 is 13 residues long. CDR1 is SEHNR and CDR2 is FQNEAQ in the germline V gene (reference sequence). Trimming took off 5 bases at V and 3 bases at J, with 9 bases between the two ends.

This clone was seen a handful of times. CDR3 protein: CATKGSYSMNTEAFF. The CDR3, as DNA: TGTGCCACCAAGGGATCTTACTCCATGAACACTGAAGCTTTCTTT. The J gene is TRBJ1-1, the V gene TRBV7-3; D is uncertain. The CDR3 has 15 residues. The germline CDR1 and CDR2 sequences are SGHTA and FQGTGA. With 10 bases removed from V and 0 bases from J, the gap between germline ends came to 18 bases.

The chain couples TRBV28 to TRBJ2-7; the match to TRBD1 covers 9 bases. The junction had 4 bases not matched to a gene; V was cut back by 3 bases and J by 4 bases. Germline lookup yields CDR1 MDHEN and CDR2 SYDVKM. The CDR3 has 14 amino acids. The chain's CDR3 is CASSLRTGDYEQYF. Written as DNA, the CDR3 is TGTGCCAGCAGTTTGAGGACAGGGGATTACGAGCAGTACTTC.

The chain recombines TRBV19 with TRBJ2-2; 7 bases line up with TRBD1. Germline CDR1 reads LNHDA; CDR2 reads SQIVND (reference sequence). The CDR3 is made up of 15 amino acids. With V trimmed by 2 bases and J by 3 bases, 3 bases remained unmatched. CDR3 amino acids: CASSIRDRYTGELFF. The CDR3 DNA reads TGTGCCAGTAGTATAAGGGACAGATACACCGGGGAGCTGTTTTTT.

The sample holds one count of this clone. The chain carries TRBV6-5 and TRBJ2-1, with 7 bases lining up with TRBD1. Germline V CDR1 and CDR2: MNHEY, SVGAGI. The trim removed 6 bases at V and 4 bases at J, leaving 3 bases unmatched. The CDR3 is made up of 13 amino acids. CDR3 nucleotides: TGTGCCAGCAGGGAGACAGGGTACAATGAGCAGTTCTTC. Translation: CASRETGYNEQFF.

In nucleotides, the CDR3 is TGCGCCAGCAGCTTGTTTGGGCCTAATGAGCAGTTCTTC. Protein: CASSLFGPNEQFF. V is TRBV5-1 and J is TRBJ2-1; no clear D. There are 13 residues in the CDR3. Trimming left V 1 base short and J 7 bases short, with 9 bases between. CDR1 is SGHRS and CDR2 is YFSETQ in the germline V gene.

The chain employs TRBV28 and TRBJ2-5; TRBD2 matches 7 bases. Unmatched junction bases numbered 5, after V lost 4 bases and J lost 3 bases. The CDR3 loop spans 14 amino acids. Germline loops: CDR1 MDHEN, CDR2 SYDVKM. The CDR3 bases are TGTGCCAGCAGTTCGACGGGGGGTGAAGAGACCCAGTACTTC. It specifies CASSSTGGEETQYF.

The chain carries TRBV4-1 and TRBJ1-5; possible D gene TRBD1, 5 bases. There are 15 residues in the CDR3. Deletions cut 1 base from V and 0 bases from J, with 7 bases between. CDR1 and CDR2 (germline): MGHRA, YSYEKL. CDR3 loop: CASSQVRDSNQPQHF. CDR3 nucleotide sequence: TGCGCCAGCAGCCAAGTCAGGGATAGCAATCAGCCCCAGCATTTT.

This clone was counted a few times. The J gene is TRBJ1-6, the V gene TRBV28; D ambiguous. The CDR3 contains 13 residues. V dropped 7 bases and J dropped 6 bases, with 10 bases sitting between them. The germline V gene encodes CDR1 MDHEN and CDR2 SYDVKM. Written as DNA, the CDR3 is TGTGCCAGCAAACAGAGCCTTAATTCACCCCTCCACTTT. It is translated as CASKQSLNSPLHF.

The chain carries TRBV2 and TRBJ1-6; TRBD1 is a possible D gene (5 bases). The CDR3 has 14 residues. The ends were cut back, 8 bases at V and 6 bases at J, with 14 bases in the middle. CDR1 SNHLY and CDR2 FYNNEI come from the germline V gene. CDR3 DNA sequence: TGTGCCAGCCATAGCAGGGAGGGTAATTCACCCCTCCACTTT. It translates to CASHSREGNSPLHF.

This chain links TRBV11-2 with TRBJ1-2; no reliable D call. This CDR3 region has 13 residues. Between the trimmed V and J ends, which lost 5 bases and 7 bases, there was a span of 14 bases. Germline CDR1 reads SGHAT; CDR2 reads FQNNGV. As DNA, the CDR3 is TGTGCCAGCAGCCTGGACGGCTTGAGTGGCTACACCTTC. Translation: CASSLDGLSGYTF.

This clone was seen just once. V and J are TRBV7-2 and TRBJ2-2; a possible D gene is TRBD2 (5 bases). Germline-derived CDR1 and CDR2 are SGHTA and FQGNSA. The CDR3 is 16 amino acids. V gave up 1 base and J gave up 3 bases, with 12 bases separating them. The CDR3 sequence: CASSLDLGVYTGELFF. CDR3 DNA: TGTGCCAGCAGCTTAGACCTGGGAGTATACACCGGGGAGCTGTTTTTT.

In DNA form, the CDR3 reads TGTGCCAGCAGCTTAGATGTAACGGCGGGGGCCGGGGAGACCCAGTACTTC. Translation: CASSLDVTAGAGETQYF. The chain links TRBV7-2 to TRBJ2-5, with a possible D match to TRBD2 (7 bases). The CDR3 is 17 amino acids. In germline, CDR1 is SGHTA, CDR2 FQGNSA. The ends were cut back, 1 base at V and 5 bases at J, with 20 bases in the middle. The complete variable domain, with remaining parts taken from reference TRBV7-2 and TRBJ2-5, reads GAGVSQSPSNKVTEKGKDVELRCDPISGHTALYWYRQSLGQGLEFLIYFQGNSAPDKSGLPSDRFSAERTGGSVSTLTIQRTQQEDSAVYLCASSLDVTAGAGETQYFGPGTRLLVL.